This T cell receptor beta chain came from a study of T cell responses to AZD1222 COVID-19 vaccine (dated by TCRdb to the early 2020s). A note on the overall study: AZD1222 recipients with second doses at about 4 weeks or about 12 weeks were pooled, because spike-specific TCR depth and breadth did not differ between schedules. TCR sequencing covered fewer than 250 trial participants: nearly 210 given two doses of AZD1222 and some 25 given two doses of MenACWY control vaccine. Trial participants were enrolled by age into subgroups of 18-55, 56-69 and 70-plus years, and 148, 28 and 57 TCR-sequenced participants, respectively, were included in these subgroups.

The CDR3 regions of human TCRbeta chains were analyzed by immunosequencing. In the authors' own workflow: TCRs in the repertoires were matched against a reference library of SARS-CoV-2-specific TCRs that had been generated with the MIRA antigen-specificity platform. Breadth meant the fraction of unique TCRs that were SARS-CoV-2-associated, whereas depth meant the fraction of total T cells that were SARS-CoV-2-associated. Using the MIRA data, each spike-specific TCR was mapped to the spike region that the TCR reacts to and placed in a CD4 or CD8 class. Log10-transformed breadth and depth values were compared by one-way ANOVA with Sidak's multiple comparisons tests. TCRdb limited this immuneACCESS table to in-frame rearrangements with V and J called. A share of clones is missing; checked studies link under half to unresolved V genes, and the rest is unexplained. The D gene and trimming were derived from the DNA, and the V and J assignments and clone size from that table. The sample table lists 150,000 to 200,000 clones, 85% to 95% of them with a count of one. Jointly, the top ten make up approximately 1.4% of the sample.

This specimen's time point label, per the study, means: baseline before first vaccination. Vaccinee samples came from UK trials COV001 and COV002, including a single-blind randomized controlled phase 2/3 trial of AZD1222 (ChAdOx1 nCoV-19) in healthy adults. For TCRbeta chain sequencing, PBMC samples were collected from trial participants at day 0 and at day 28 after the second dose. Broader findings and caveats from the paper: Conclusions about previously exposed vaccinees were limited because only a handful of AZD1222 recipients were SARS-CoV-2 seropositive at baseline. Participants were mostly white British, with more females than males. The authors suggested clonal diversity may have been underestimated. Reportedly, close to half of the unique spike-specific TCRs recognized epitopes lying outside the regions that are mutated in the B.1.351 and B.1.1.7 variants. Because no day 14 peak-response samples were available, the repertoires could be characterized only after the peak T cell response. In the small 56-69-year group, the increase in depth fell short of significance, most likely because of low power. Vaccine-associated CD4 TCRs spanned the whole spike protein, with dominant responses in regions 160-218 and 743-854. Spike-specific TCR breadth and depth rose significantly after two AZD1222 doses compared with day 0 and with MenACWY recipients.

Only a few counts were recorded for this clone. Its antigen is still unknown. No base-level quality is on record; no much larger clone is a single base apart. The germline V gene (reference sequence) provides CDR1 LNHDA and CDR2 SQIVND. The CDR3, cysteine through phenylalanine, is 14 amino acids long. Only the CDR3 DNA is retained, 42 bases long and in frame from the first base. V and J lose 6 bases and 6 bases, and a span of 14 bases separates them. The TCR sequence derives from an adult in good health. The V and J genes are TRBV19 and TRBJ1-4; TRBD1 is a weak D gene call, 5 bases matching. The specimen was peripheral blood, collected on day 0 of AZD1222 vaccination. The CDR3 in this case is CASSRLGPDEKLFF. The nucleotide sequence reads TGTGCCAGTAGCCGTCTGGGGCCTGATGAAAAACTGTTTTTT.